The 19 T cell receptor beta chains below come from one sample, sequenced in a study of cytomegalovirus exposure and HLA in healthy donors. PCR amplification relied on 60 Vbeta primers (plus 13 Jbeta primers). TCRdb's table, derived via immunoSEQ multiplex PCR, lists solely in-frame clones and lacks some. The top ten hold 2% to 2.5% of the sample, which has about 120,000 clones, 65% to 90% seen once. Sequencing used PBMCs. These receptors came from a young man in good health and CMV-seronegative.

This clone was detected only once. The chain recombines TRBV27 with TRBJ1-5; the D is unclear. V lost 4 bases to trimming and J lost 7 bases, with 11 bases between them. The CDR3 extends over 13 amino acids. Per germline, CDR1 MNHEY and CDR2 SMNVEV (reference sequence). CDR3 in DNA: TGTGCCAGCAGTTGGACTATCGAACAGCCCCAGCATTTT. It translates to CASSWTIEQPQHF.

The chain carries TRBV4-1 and TRBJ2-1, with D possibly being TRBD1 (5 bases). Trimming cost V 4 bases and J 4 bases, with 11 bases left between them. This CDR3 contains 14 residues. CDR1 is MGHRA and CDR2 is YSYEKL in the germline V gene. CDR3 loop: CASSPETAYNEQFF. CDR3 DNA: TGCGCCAGCAGCCCTGAGACAGCTTACAATGAGCAGTTCTTC.

V and J are TRBV7-8 and TRBJ2-7; a weak D match, TRBD2 (5 bases). The germline gives CDR1 SGHVS, CDR2 FQNEAQ. The CDR3 consists of 14 residues. V was clipped by 0 bases and J by 3 bases, with 9 bases between them. Written as DNA, the CDR3 is TGTGCCAGCAGCTTAGCTGATGGGAGCTACGAGCAGTACTTC. Translated, it gives CASSLADGSYEQYF.

The chain joins TRBV4-1 to TRBJ1-4; TRBD1 is a possible D gene (5 bases). Germline CDR1 MGHRA, CDR2 YSYEKL. Trimming stripped 4 bases from V and 4 bases from J, with 13 bases between. This CDR3 spans 15 amino acids. Written as DNA, the CDR3 is TGCGCCAGCAGCCGGTCCCCGGGGGGTAATGAAAAACTGTTTTTT. This codes for CASSRSPGGNEKLFF.

The chain links TRBV6-5 to TRBJ2-7, with D tentatively TRBD1 (5 bases). Trimming took off 7 bases at V and 2 bases at J, with 15 bases between the two ends. This CDR3 has 14 amino acids. Looked up from germline, CDR1 is MNHEY and CDR2 is SVGAGI. CDR3 sequence reads: CASTPMNRPYEQYF. DNA for the CDR3: TGTGCCAGCACCCCAATGAACAGGCCCTACGAGCAGTACTTC.

The chain couples TRBV11-2 to TRBJ1-2, with D perhaps matching TRBD1 (6 bases). Per germline, CDR1 SGHAT and CDR2 FQNNGV. Trimming removed 5 bases from V and 6 bases from J, with 19 bases in between. The CDR3 covers 15 residues. The CDR3 here is CASSPPAGGAHGYTF. The CDR3 DNA follows: TGTGCCAGCAGCCCACCCGCTGGGGGGGCGCATGGCTACACCTTC. Full variable domain (missing parts from reference TRBV11-2 and TRBJ1-2): EAGVAQSPRYKIIEKRQSVAFWCNPISGHATLYWYQQILGQGPKLLIQFQNNGVVDDSQLPKDRFSAERLKGVDSTLKIQPAKLEDSAVYLCASSPPAGGAHGYTFGSGTRLTVV.

The CDR3 DNA reads TGTGCCAGCAGCGCCGAGCGGGGGCCTCAGGCTAGCACAGATACGCAGTATTTT. Its protein product is CASSAERGPQASTDTQYF. The chain carries TRBV9 and TRBJ2-3, with 8 bases identical to TRBD2. The germline V gene encodes CDR1 SGDLS and CDR2 YYNGEE. The CDR3 contains 18 residues. V lost 3 bases, J lost 0 bases, and 12 bases stayed unmatched. The whole variable domain, filled in from reference TRBV9 and TRBJ2-3, reads DSGVTQTPKHLITATGQRVTLRCSPRSGDLSVYWYQQSLDQGLQFLIQYYNGEERAKGNILERFSAQQFPDLHSELNLSSLELGDSALYFCASSAERGPQASTDTQYFGPGTRLTVL.

This clone was observed a few times. This rearrangement joins TRBV4-3 to TRBJ1-1; possible D gene TRBD1, 6 bases. The V end was cut by 0 bases, the J end by 11 bases, with 19 bases between. The CDR3 has 15 amino acids. Looked up from germline, CDR1 is LGHNA and CDR2 is YSLEER. Here the CDR3 reads CASSQDSGQLVDAFF. The CDR3 DNA is TGCGCCAGCAGCCAAGACAGCGGACAGTTGGTGGATGCTTTCTTT.

About this clone itself: One end of the junction is discordant with germline, which a read error may explain. The chain combines TRBV27 with TRBJ1-1, with 9 bases fitting TRBD1. Germline V gives CDR1 MNHEY, CDR2 SMNVEV (reference sequence). The CDR3 has 13 residues. The chain's CDR3 is CASSLSPGQGPYF. CDR3 DNA: TGTGCCAGCAGTCTTTCGCCGGGACAGGGCCCTTATTTT.

This chain joins TRBV28 and TRBJ1-2; 7 bases map to TRBD1. J gave up 8 bases and V 6 bases, and 12 bases lay outside the gene matches. Germline V CDR1 and CDR2: MDHEN, SYDVKM. The CDR3 is 14 amino acids. The CDR3 loop is CASSSDRVGLGYTF. DNA of the CDR3: TGTGCCAGCAGCTCCGACAGGGTTGGTTTAGGCTACACCTTC.

The J gene is TRBJ2-7, the V gene TRBV5-1, with D possibly TRBD2 on 5 matching bases. Germline-derived CDR1 and CDR2 are SGHRS and YFSETQ. The CDR3 runs to 13 residues. Trimming pared 5 bases from V and 2 bases from J, leaving 11 bases between. The CDR3 DNA sequence: TGCGCCAGCAGTGCGGGCCGGACCTACGAGCAGTACTTC. Translating it yields CASSAGRTYEQYF.

The DNA for the CDR3 is TGTGCCAGCAGCTGGACGCCTAGCGGGGCTTACGAGCAGTACTTC. As protein: CASSWTPSGAYEQYF. This chain links TRBV5-4 with TRBJ2-7, with 9 bases fitting TRBD2. J was trimmed by 4 bases and V by 3 bases; bases with no gene match: 8. CDR1 is SGHNT, CDR2 YYREEE, per germline (reference sequence). The CDR3 runs 15 residues.

Turning to this clone: One junction end does not reproduce the germline sequence, and a read error may be involved. The gene calls are TRBV7-9 and TRBJ2-7; 8 nucleotides line up with TRBD1. CDR3 length equals 17 residues. Germline V CDR1 and CDR2: SEHNR, FQNEAQ (reference sequence). CDR3 sequence: CSSSFSPTGAERDEQYF. The CDR3 DNA reads TGTTCCAGCAGCTTCTCCCCGACAGGGGCGGAGAGGGACGAGCAGTACTTC.

The chain employs TRBV10-3 and TRBJ2-1; 7 positions agree with TRBD1. This CDR3 region has 17 residues. The V segment lost 3 bases and the J segment 2 bases; nucleotides outside the gene matches: 10. The germline V gene encodes CDR1 ENHRY and CDR2 SYGVKD. This chain's CDR3 is CAISDPPGTATYNEQFF. DNA of the CDR3: TGTGCCATCAGTGACCCCCCCGGGACAGCCACCTACAATGAGCAGTTCTTC.

Comment on this clone: At one end, the junction sequence differs from germline, possibly due to a read error. The chain couples TRBV7-9 to TRBJ2-7; 8 bases match TRBD2. Germline V gives CDR1 SEHNR, CDR2 FQNEAQ (reference sequence). The CDR3 has 16 residues. The CDR3 region has the DNA TGTGCCAGCAGTTTAGAGGCTAGCGGGCCTTCGTACGAGCAGTACTTC. It specifies CASSLEASGPSYEQYF.

J is TRBJ2-3 and V is TRBV4-1; D call uncertain. Germline lookup yields CDR1 MGHRA and CDR2 YSYEKL. The CDR3 spans 15 residues. V shed 1 base and J shed 2 bases, with 10 bases lying between them. The CDR3 DNA sequence: TGCGCCAGCAGCCAAGTATCGGAGTTCACAGATACGCAGTATTTT. It specifies CASSQVSEFTDTQYF.

This chain links TRBV2 with TRBJ1-5, with D unresolved. The V end was cut by 1 base, the J end by 3 bases, with 10 bases between. Germline V CDR1 and CDR2: SNHLY, FYNNEI. CDR3 length: 15 residues. The CDR3 sequence: CASSEGRINNQPQHF. As DNA, the CDR3 is TGTGCCAGCAGTGAAGGGAGAATCAACAATCAGCCCCAGCATTTT.

The genes are TRBV7-2 and TRBJ1-4; 9 nucleotides align to TRBD1. The germline CDR1 and CDR2 sequences are SGHTA and FQGNSA. V was pared by 3 bases and J by 8 bases, with 7 bases of the junction left unmatched. This CDR3 has 15 residues. CDR3 DNA: TGTGCCAGCAGCTTGGCGGACAGGGGACGCGAAAAACTGTTTTTT. It codes for CASSLADRGREKLFF. Looking up the rest from reference TRBV7-2 and TRBJ1-4 gives the full variable domain: GAGVSQSPSNKVTEKGKDVELRCDPISGHTALYWYRQSLGQGLEFLIYFQGNSAPDKSGLPSDRFSAERTGGSVSTLTIQRTQQEDSAVYLCASSLADRGREKLFFGSGTQLSVL.

V gene TRBV6-6 combines with J gene TRBJ1-5; 8 bases are shared with TRBD1. V was pared by 5 bases and J by 5 bases, with 8 bases of the junction left unmatched. This CDR3 region has 15 residues. Germline values: CDR1 MNHNY, CDR2 SVGAGI (reference sequence). The CDR3 coding sequence is TGTGCCAGCAGTCGACAGGGGATGGTCGATCAGCCCCAGCATTTT. Its translation: CASSRQGMVDQPQHF.